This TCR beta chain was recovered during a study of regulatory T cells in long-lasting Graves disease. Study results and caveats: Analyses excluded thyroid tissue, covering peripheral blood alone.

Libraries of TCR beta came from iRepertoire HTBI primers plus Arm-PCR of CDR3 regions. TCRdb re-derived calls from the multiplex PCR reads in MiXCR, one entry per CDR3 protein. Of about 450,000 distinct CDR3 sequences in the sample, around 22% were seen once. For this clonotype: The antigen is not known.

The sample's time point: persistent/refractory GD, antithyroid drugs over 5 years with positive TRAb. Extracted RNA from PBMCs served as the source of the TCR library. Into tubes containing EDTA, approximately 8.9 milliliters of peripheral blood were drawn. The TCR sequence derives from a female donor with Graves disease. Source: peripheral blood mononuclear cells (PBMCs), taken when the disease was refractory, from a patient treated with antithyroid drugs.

For the CDR3, the DNA is TGTGCCAGCAGTATGGGGGCGGGAGGGCCAGGAGCGGATACGCAGTATTTT. Translation gives CASSMGAGGPGADTQYF. The V and J genes are TRBV28 and TRBJ2-3; 9 bases are shared with TRBD2. The ends lost 5 bases at V and 6 bases at J; junction bases unmatched: 15. The CDR3 is 17 residues long. In germline, CDR1 is MDHEN, CDR2 SYDVKM.